These 8 T cell receptor beta chains came from one sample sequenced in a study of cytomegalovirus exposure and HLA in healthy donors. This PCR relied on a set of 60 Vbeta primers and 13 Jbeta primers. Data came from immunoSEQ multiplex PCR; TCRdb stores just in-frame clones and leaves some out. The listing contains over 45,000 clones. Sequenced sample: PBMCs. The source is a woman between 18 and 30 years old in good health and CMV-seronegative.

This chain links TRBV5-1 with TRBJ1-2; 7 bases map to TRBD1. Germline-derived CDR1 and CDR2 are SGHRS and YFSETQ. CDR3 length: 13 residues. With V trimmed by 2 bases and J by 3 bases, 1 base remained unmatched. This chain's CDR3 is CASSLTGDYGYTF. The CDR3 nucleotides are TGCGCCAGCAGCTTAACAGGGGACTATGGCTACACCTTC.

The chain recombines TRBV10-3 with TRBJ2-7; 7 bases are a match to TRBD1. This CDR3 comprises 13 residues. Per the germline V gene, CDR1 is ENHRY and CDR2 is SYGVKD. Trimming at V came to 4 bases and at J to 3 bases, leaving 3 bases not matched to a gene. DNA for the CDR3: TGTGCCATCAGTGGACAGGGAGACTACGAGCAGTACTTC. This sequence encodes CAISGQGDYEQYF.

This chain links TRBV19 with TRBJ1-5; D gene ambiguous. The CDR3 is made up of 12 amino acids. Germline assignment: CDR1 LNHDA and CDR2 SQIVND (reference sequence). V lost 4 bases and J 8 bases, leaving 9 bases between the germline ends. CDR3 residues: CASSNLGEPQHF. The CDR3 coding sequence is TGTGCCAGTAGTAACCTAGGTGAGCCCCAGCATTTT.

This chain uses TRBV7-2 with TRBJ2-3; D is unresolved. CDR1 is SGHTA and CDR2 is FQGNSA in the germline V gene. The CDR3 is 15 residues long. Between the trimmed V and J ends, which lost 1 base and 7 bases, there was a span of 15 bases. Here the CDR3 reads CASSLDGSRGNTQYF. As DNA, the CDR3 is TGTGCCAGCAGCTTAGACGGGTCGAGAGGTAATACGCAGTATTTT.

This chain connects TRBV6-1 to TRBJ1-5, with D possibly TRBD1 on 6 matching bases. CDR1 is MNHNS, CDR2 SASEGT, per germline. CDR3 size: 16 residues. The V end lost 3 bases, the J end lost 6 bases, and 18 bases lay between the germline ends. The CDR3 coding sequence is TGTGCCAGCAGTGAGGGCGAGGGGGAGGGTGGTCAGCCCCAGCATTTT. It encodes CASSEGEGEGGQPQHF.

The chain couples TRBV14 to TRBJ1-2; maybe TRBD1 (5 bases). The CDR3 loop spans 14 amino acids. Germline CDR1 is SGHDN and CDR2 is FVKESK. Trimming shortened V by 1 base and J by 8 bases, and 14 bases separated the two germline ends. The CDR3 reads CASSQAVFGGGYTF. The DNA for the CDR3 is TGTGCCAGCAGCCAAGCTGTGTTCGGGGGGGGCTACACCTTC.

The rearrangement links TRBV7-9 to TRBJ2-5; possibly TRBD1 for D (5 bases). Trimming left V 8 bases short and J 7 bases short, with 17 bases between. CDR3 length equals 13 residues. Per the germline V gene, CDR1 is SEHNR and CDR2 is FQNEAQ (reference sequence). CDR3: CASDRDRVGTQYF. As DNA, the CDR3 is TGTGCCAGCGACAGAGACAGAGTGGGGACCCAGTACTTC.

The chain uses TRBV14 and TRBJ2-3, with D perhaps TRBD2 (6 bases). Germline CDR1 SGHDN, CDR2 FVKESK. CDR3 size: 15 residues. V was shortened by 4 bases and J by 1 base, with 12 bases between the two germline ends. CDR3 DNA: TGTGCCAGCAGCCTCGTCGGGAGCGGCACAGATACGCAGTATTTT. Translated, it gives CASSLVGSGTDTQYF.